These T cell receptor beta chains were read from a single sample in a study of T cells in Graves' hyperthyroidism and ophthalmopathy. Using its own MiXCR run on the multiplex PCR reads, TCRdb lists one record per CDR3 protein. Of roughly 580,000 distinct CDR3 sequences listed, about 15% are singletons. Sequenced input: blood. These receptors all come from a woman aged 25 to 39 with Graves' hyperthyroidism that later progressed to Graves' ophthalmopathy. The CDR3 runs from the conserved cysteine through the conserved F or W.

v_call,j_call,cdr3_aa
TRBV28,TRBJ2-2,CASSLGPYTGELFF
TRBV6-2/TRBV6-3,TRBJ2-5,CASSYSPSGVETQYF
TRBV19,TRBJ2-3,CASSTGGGPEDTQYF
TRBV20-1,TRBJ2-1,CSALRTSGAYNEQFF
TRBV18,TRBJ2-1,CASSPPTVSYNEQFF
TRBV11-2,TRBJ2-3,CASSLMVVRADTQYF
TRBV30,TRBJ2-7,CAWSRGTGLYEQYF
TRBV11-2,TRBJ2-5,CASIKGLAGGGETQYF
TRBV7-9,TRBJ2-5,CASSPRGIVRETQYF
TRBV24-1,TRBJ2-7,CATSDFSREGEQYF
TRBV6-5,TRBJ1-2,CASSYSTSWDIENYGYTF
TRBV3-2,TRBJ2-3,CASSLEPGLAGGDTQYF
TRBV6-6,TRBJ2-7,CASSYGSNSYEQYF
TRBV28,TRBJ2-7,CASSPPPMTGADEQYF
TRBV29-1,TRBJ1-5,CSVEAGLNQPQHF
TRBV2,TRBJ1-5,CASNLQGYSNQPQHF
TRBV4-1,TRBJ1-3,CASSQGGASGNTIYF
TRBV29-1,TRBJ2-3,CSVQSALAASTDTQYF
TRBV7-2,TRBJ2-5,CASSREMETQYF
TRBV10-3,TRBJ2-7,CAISESTASGTYEQYF
TRBV19,TRBJ1-3,CASEQVSGNTIYF
TRBV5-1,TRBJ2-7,CASSSGLAVTYEQYF
TRBV20-1,TRBJ1-2,CSASGVGNGYTF
TRBV30,TRBJ1-1,CAWNTYQDTEAFF
TRBV28,TRBJ1-3,CASRPPGHGVNTIYF
TRBV5-1,TRBJ2-3,CASSFGAGLTDTQYF
TRBV12-5,TRBJ1-1,CASGLGGLNTEAFF
TRBV12-3/TRBV12-4,TRBJ1-1,CASSFRTAEAFF
TRBV12-3/TRBV12-4,TRBJ2-2,CASSLSDTGELFF
TRBV9,TRBJ1-2,CASSVGTEDGYTF
TRBV6-1,TRBJ1-1,CASSTRQGGREAFF
TRBV30,TRBJ2-7,CAWGTGAYEQYF
TRBV4-3,TRBJ1-6,CASSQDQDGSSPLHF
TRBV25-1,TRBJ2-3,CASAPGTGAGTDTQYF
TRBV28,TRBJ1-4,CASSLQGAGTNEKLFF
TRBV7-9,TRBJ2-1,CASSLATTGSFVEQFF
TRBV27,TRBJ2-7,CASSLNGAGDYEQYF
TRBV7-9,TRBJ2-3,CASSLGVASGSTDTQYF
TRBV10-3,TRBJ1-4,CAITRGGEEKLFF
TRBV28,TRBJ2-1,CASSISGRSYNEQFF
TRBV19,TRBJ1-2,CASSILNYGYTF
TRBV12-3/TRBV12-4,TRBJ2-7,CASSLRSQSPDEQYF
TRBV3-1,TRBJ2-7,CASSHGDSYYEQYF
TRBV5-6,TRBJ2-7,CASSHEGRLAEQYF
TRBV6-1,TRBJ2-7,CASRHNTKQYF
TRBV12-3/TRBV12-4,TRBJ1-2,CASSAGQTYGYTF
TRBV6-1,TRBJ2-1,CASSEWGANYNEQFF
TRBV19,TRBJ2-3,CASSPSGSVYTQYF
TRBV28,TRBJ1-2,CASSAPPRDYGYTF